The 15 T cell receptor beta chains presented below share a single source sample, sequenced in a study of blood T cell repertoires in COVID-19. Profiled with immunoSEQ multiplex PCR; TCRdb holds only in-frame clones, not every one. This table has over 100,000 clones, 75% to 90% appearing once. The sequencing input was peripheral blood. The receptors stem from a woman in her 70s with acute or convalescent COVID-19.

This rearrangement joins TRBV30 to TRBJ2-2; 10 nucleotides align to TRBD2. The length of the CDR3 is 14 residues. The V and J ends lost 7 bases and 8 bases, in that order; junction bases with no gene match: 10. Germline V lookup: CDR1 GTSNPN, CDR2 SVGIG (reference sequence). The CDR3 protein is CAYGLAAGAGELFF. CDR3 sequence (DNA): TGTGCCTACGGACTAGCGGCTGGTGCTGGGGAGCTGTTTTTT. The full variable domain, completed using reference TRBV30 and TRBJ2-2, is SQTIHQWPATLVQPVGSPLSLECTVEGTSNPNLYWYRQAAGRGLQLLFYSVGIGQISSEVPQNLSASRPQDRQFILSSKKLLLSDSGFYLCAYGLAAGAGELFFGEGSRLTVL.

The chain recombines TRBV6-2 or TRBV6-3 with TRBJ2-3; 11 bases are shared with TRBD2. V was clipped by 0 bases and J by 5 bases; unmatched bases: 7. The CDR3 loop spans 17 amino acids. Germline V gene sequence: CDR1 MNHEY, CDR2 SVGEGT. The CDR3 here is CASSYSGGLAEGDTQYF. The CDR3 DNA follows: TGTGCCAGCAGTTACTCCGGGGGACTAGCGGAGGGAGATACGCAGTATTTT.

The chain is built from TRBV5-1 and TRBJ2-7; TRBD1 matches at 10 bases. This CDR3 is 18 amino acids long. From germline, CDR1 is SGHRS and CDR2 YFSETQ. With 4 bases clipped from V and 4 bases from J, the junction kept 17 bases outside the gene matches. The CDR3 nucleotides read TGCGCCAGCAGCCTAGGGACAGGGGCGGTTGGGGGACAGTACGAGCAGTACTTC. Translated: CASSLGTGAVGGQYEQYF.

The gene calls are TRBV5-6 and TRBJ2-5; TRBD2 matches at 10 bases. Germline CDR1 is SGHDT and CDR2 is YYEEEE. The CDR3 is made up of 15 amino acids. Unmatched junction bases numbered 7, after V lost 1 base and J lost 7 bases. CDR3 protein: CASSLNLAGEGTQYF. The CDR3 DNA follows: TGTGCCAGCAGCTTGAATCTAGCGGGAGAGGGGACCCAGTACTTC.

The chain joins TRBV6-6 to TRBJ1-5, with 8 positions matching TRBD1. The CDR3 covers 16 residues. The V segment lost 5 bases and the J segment 0 bases; nucleotides outside the gene matches: 6. In germline, CDR1 is MNHNY, CDR2 SVGAGI (reference sequence). The CDR3 spells CASSPPTGDSNQPQHF. DNA of the CDR3: TGTGCCAGCAGTCCCCCGACAGGGGATAGCAATCAGCCCCAGCATTTT.

The chain links TRBV2 to TRBJ2-3; 8 bases agree with TRBD1. The CDR3 extends over 15 amino acids. V shed 3 bases and J 5 bases; nucleotides not matched to a gene: 7. Germline CDR1 SNHLY, CDR2 FYNNEI. CDR3: CASSDGRGLGDTQYF. The CDR3 DNA reads TGTGCCAGCAGTGATGGCAGGGGGCTGGGAGATACGCAGTATTTT.

V usage is TRBV7-8 and J usage is TRBJ1-5, with a possible D match to TRBD1 (5 bases). Trimming removed 1 base at V and 3 bases at J, with 7 bases between. The CDR3 sequence is 14 residues long. CDR1 is SGHVS and CDR2 is FQNEAQ in the germline V gene. CDR3 sequence: CASSLDRSNQPQHF. For the CDR3, the DNA is TGTGCCAGCAGCTTAGACAGGTCCAATCAGCCCCAGCATTTT.

This chain's CDR3 is CASSLVAGTIYEQYF. In DNA, the CDR3 is TGTGCCAGCAGCTTAGTAGCGGGAACGATCTACGAGCAGTACTTC. The rearrangement uses TRBV11-2 and TRBJ2-7, with 8 bases fitting TRBD2. V gave up 1 base and J gave up 3 bases; unmatched junction bases: 5. The germline CDR1 and CDR2 sequences are SGHAT and FQNNGV. This CDR3 has 15 amino acids.

The chain links TRBV5-1 to TRBJ2-1, with TRBD2 matching 10 bases. The CDR3 is made up of 15 amino acids. V shed 2 bases, J shed 4 bases, and the junction held 3 bases outside the gene matches. Germline values: CDR1 SGHRS, CDR2 YFSETQ. The CDR3: CASSLNSGGYNEQFF. The CDR3 DNA reads as TGCGCCAGCAGCTTAAATAGCGGGGGGTACAATGAGCAGTTCTTC.

The rearrangement joins TRBV5-6 to TRBJ1-2; no clear D. This CDR3 region has 13 residues. Trimming removed 2 bases from V and 5 bases from J, with 10 bases in between. Germline V CDR1 and CDR2: SGHDT, YYEEEE. DNA of the CDR3: TGTGCCAGCAGCTTTCCGGGAAGTTATGGCTACACCTTC. Translated, it gives CASSFPGSYGYTF.

The V call is TRBV7-9, the J call TRBJ2-7; 8 bases match TRBD2. Germline V gene lookup returns CDR1 SEHNR and CDR2 FQNEAQ (reference sequence). Trimming cost V 5 bases and J 4 bases; bases outside gene matches: 7. The CDR3 has 14 amino acids. CDR3 sequence reads: CASSLSGGDYEQYF. DNA for the CDR3: TGTGCCAGCAGCCTAAGCGGGGGCGATTACGAGCAGTACTTC.

This sequence joins TRBV3-1 (or the pseudogene TRBV3-2) and TRBJ2-2, with a possible D match to TRBD2 (6 bases). The CDR3 is 17 amino acids. CDR1 LGHDT and CDR2 YNNKEL come from the germline V gene (reference sequence). V was shortened by 0 bases and J by 3 bases, with 14 bases between the two germline ends. Written as DNA, the CDR3 is TGTGCCAGCAGCCAAGATCCTGCAGGAGGGGACACCGGGGAGCTGTTTTTT. Translating gives CASSQDPAGGDTGELFF.

This rearrangement joins TRBV3-1 (or the pseudogene TRBV3-2) to TRBJ2-2, with 7 nucleotides matching TRBD2. With V trimmed by 6 bases and J by 6 bases, 7 bases remained unmatched. This CDR3 contains 14 residues. Germline V gives CDR1 LGHDT, CDR2 YNNKEL (reference sequence). For the CDR3, the DNA is TGTGCCAGCAGACCTCTAGGGAGGGCCGGGGAGCTGTTTTTT. The encoded protein is CASRPLGRAGELFF.

The genes are TRBV2 and TRBJ2-7; possible D gene TRBD1, 6 bases. Germline V gene data show CDR1 as SNHLY and CDR2 as FYNNEI. V lost 6 bases and J 0 bases, leaving 12 bases between the germline ends. The CDR3 spans 14 residues. This chain's CDR3 is CASSQGPPSYEQYF. The CDR3 DNA follows: TGTGCCAGCAGCCAGGGGCCCCCCTCCTACGAGCAGTACTTC.

The chain carries TRBV29-1 and TRBJ2-1; possible D gene TRBD2, 6 bases. Germline assignment: CDR1 SQVTM and CDR2 ANQGSEA. This CDR3 spans 13 amino acids. The V end lost 5 bases, the J end lost 5 bases, and 13 bases lay between the germline ends. As DNA, the CDR3 is TGCAGCGTTCTTAAAGGAGGGAACAATGAGCAGTTCTTC. It is translated as CSVLKGGNNEQFF.